The 9 T cell receptor beta chains below all came from one sample that was sequenced in a study of blood T cell repertoires in COVID-19. TCRdb's table, derived via immunoSEQ multiplex PCR, lists solely in-frame clones and lacks some. The data show around 700,000 clones, with around 90% seen just once and more than 0.25% held by the top ten. The specimen sequenced was peripheral blood. All receptors derive from a woman in her late teens or twenties with acute or convalescent COVID-19.

This chain connects TRBV5-1 to TRBJ2-7, with D possibly being TRBD2 (7 bases). The ends were cut back, 3 bases at V and 5 bases at J, with 12 bases in the middle. The length of the CDR3 is 13 residues. The V gene's germline CDR1 is SGHRS and CDR2 YFSETQ. CDR3 residues: CASSWAGADEQYF. Here the CDR3 DNA reads TGCGCCAGCAGCTGGGCGGGGGCTGACGAGCAGTACTTC.

The chain has TRBV7-9 and TRBJ1-6; tentatively, D is TRBD1 (5 bases). Trimming left V 4 bases short and J 8 bases short, with 15 bases between. CDR3 size: 15 residues. Germline-derived CDR1 and CDR2 are SEHNR and FQNEAQ (reference sequence). This CDR3 is CASSSYRDLDSPLHF. CDR3 sequence (DNA): TGTGCCAGCAGCTCGTACCGGGACTTGGATTCACCCCTCCACTTT. The complete variable domain, with remaining parts taken from reference TRBV7-9 and TRBJ1-6, reads DTGVSQNPRHKITKRGQNVTFRCDPISEHNRLYWYRQTLGQGPEFLTYFQNEAQLEKSRLLSDRFSAERPKGSFSTLEIQRTEQGDSAMYLCASSSYRDLDSPLHFGNGTRLTVT.

This clone was detected once. The chain links TRBV7-6 to TRBJ1-1; D gene ambiguous. CDR3 length equals 16 residues. The V end was cut by 3 bases, the J end by 1 base, with 15 bases between. The germline V gene has CDR1 SGHVS and CDR2 FNYEAQ. CDR3 residues: CASSFTRRRRNTEAFF. For the CDR3, the DNA is TGTGCCAGCAGCTTTACCCGTCGGCGGAGGAACACTGAAGCTTTCTTT.

The chain uses TRBV18 and TRBJ1-6, with 7 bases identical to TRBD1. J was trimmed by 11 bases and V by 4 bases; bases with no gene match: 8. This CDR3 is built from 14 residues. Germline V gene lookup returns CDR1 KGHSH and CDR2 LQKENI. The CDR3 DNA is TGTGCCAGCTCACAGGAGGGGGCCGAGACACCCCTCCACTTT. Amino acid sequence: CASSQEGAETPLHF.

The chain joins TRBV5-5 to TRBJ2-7; 7 nucleotides align to TRBD1. The CDR3 is 14 amino acids. After removal of 1 base from V and 6 bases from J, the junction contained 7 bases not matched to a gene. Germline V gene sequence: CDR1 SGHKS, CDR2 YYEKEE (reference sequence). CDR3: CASSLRQGDVEQYF. CDR3 bases: TGTGCCAGCAGCTTGCGTCAGGGGGACGTCGAGCAGTACTTC.

The CDR3 DNA reads as TGCGCCAGCAGCCAAGCGGTTGGAGTAAGGGGCTGGAGCAATCAGCCCCAGCATTTT. Protein: CASSQAVGVRGWSNQPQHF. The chain links TRBV4-1 to TRBJ1-5, with D maybe TRBD1 (5 bases). The CDR3 contains 19 residues. Germline V CDR1 and CDR2: MGHRA, YSYEKL. The V end lost 1 base, the J end lost 1 base, and 20 bases lay between the germline ends.

V gene TRBV7-8 combines with J gene TRBJ1-6; tentatively, D is TRBD1 (5 bases). The CDR3 consists of 15 residues. The germline CDR1 and CDR2 sequences are SGHVS and FQNEAQ. V was clipped by 4 bases and J by 5 bases, with 12 bases between them. CDR3 in DNA: TGTGCCAGCAGCTCCCCGGGACTGAATAATTCACCCCTCCACTTT. Residues: CASSSPGLNNSPLHF.

This sequence joins TRBV28 and TRBJ1-4; D perhaps matches TRBD1 (6 bases). The germline gives CDR1 MDHEN, CDR2 SYDVKM. The CDR3 has 15 residues. The V and J ends lost 6 bases and 5 bases respectively, with 16 bases between them. The CDR3 here is CASSPLTGSNEKLFF. The CDR3 coding sequence is TGTGCCAGCAGCCCCTTAACAGGGTCCAATGAAAAACTGTTTTTT.

Turning to this clone: This same CDR3 is encoded by further DNA sequences in the sample. This chain joins TRBV2 and TRBJ1-5; TRBD1 matches at 10 bases. J gave up 6 bases and V 6 bases, and 2 bases lay outside the gene matches. This CDR3 contains 13 residues. Germline values: CDR1 SNHLY, CDR2 FYNNEI. The CDR3 DNA sequence: TGTGCCAGCAGGGGACAGGGGAGTCAGCCCCAGCATTTT. Amino acids: CASRGQGSQPQHF.